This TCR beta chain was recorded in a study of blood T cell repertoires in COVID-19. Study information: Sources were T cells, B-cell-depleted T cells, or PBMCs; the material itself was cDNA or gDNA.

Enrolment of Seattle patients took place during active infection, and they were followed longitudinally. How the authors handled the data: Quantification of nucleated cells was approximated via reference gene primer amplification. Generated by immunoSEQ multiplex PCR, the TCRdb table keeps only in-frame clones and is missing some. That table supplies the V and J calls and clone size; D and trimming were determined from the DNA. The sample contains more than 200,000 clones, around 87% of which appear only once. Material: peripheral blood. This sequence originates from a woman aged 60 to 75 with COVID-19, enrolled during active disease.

The CDR3 reads CAWKRTAGNTIYF. The CDR3 DNA is TGTGCCTGGAAAAGGACAGCCGGAAACACCATATATTTT. The chain joins TRBV30 to TRBJ1-3; perhaps TRBD1 as D (6 bases). Between the trimmed V and J ends, which lost 4 bases and 4 bases, there was a span of 11 bases. The CDR3 is 13 amino acids. The germline CDR1 and CDR2 sequences are GTSNPN and SVGIG (reference sequence). Full variable domain (missing parts from reference TRBV30 and TRBJ1-3): SQTIHQWPATLVQPVGSPLSLECTVEGTSNPNLYWYRQAAGRGLQLLFYSVGIGQISSEVPQNLSASRPQDRQFILSSKKLLLSDSGFYLCAWKRTAGNTIYFGEGSWLTVV.